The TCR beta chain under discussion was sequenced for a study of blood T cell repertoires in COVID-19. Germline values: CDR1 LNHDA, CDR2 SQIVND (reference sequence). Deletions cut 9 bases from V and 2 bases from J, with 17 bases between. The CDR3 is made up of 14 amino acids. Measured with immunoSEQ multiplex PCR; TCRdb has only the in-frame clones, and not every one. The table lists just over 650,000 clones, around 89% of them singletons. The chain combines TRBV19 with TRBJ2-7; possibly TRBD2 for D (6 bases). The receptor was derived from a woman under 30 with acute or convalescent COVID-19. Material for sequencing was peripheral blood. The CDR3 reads CASANPGSPYEQYF. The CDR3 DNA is TGTGCCAGCGCGAACCCCGGGAGCCCCTACGAGCAGTACTTC.